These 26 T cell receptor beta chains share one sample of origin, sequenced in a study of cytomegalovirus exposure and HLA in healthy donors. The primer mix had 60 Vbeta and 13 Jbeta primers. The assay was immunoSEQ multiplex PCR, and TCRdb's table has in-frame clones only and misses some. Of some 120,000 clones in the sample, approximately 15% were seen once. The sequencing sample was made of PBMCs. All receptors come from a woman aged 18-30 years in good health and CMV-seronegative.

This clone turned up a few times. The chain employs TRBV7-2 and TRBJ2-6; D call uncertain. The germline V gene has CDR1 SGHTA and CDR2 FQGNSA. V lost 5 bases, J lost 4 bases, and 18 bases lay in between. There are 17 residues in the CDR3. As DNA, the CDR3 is TGTGCCAGCAGCGCACAGCTCCAACTTGGGGGGGCCAACGTCCTGACTTTC. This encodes CASSAQLQLGGANVLTF.

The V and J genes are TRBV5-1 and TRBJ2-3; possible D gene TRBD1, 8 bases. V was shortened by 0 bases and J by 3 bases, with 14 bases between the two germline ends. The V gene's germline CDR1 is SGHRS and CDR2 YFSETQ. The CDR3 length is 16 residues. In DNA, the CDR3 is TGCGCCAGCAGCTTGGGGGTACAGGGGGGGACAGATACGCAGTATTTT. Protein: CASSLGVQGGTDTQYF.

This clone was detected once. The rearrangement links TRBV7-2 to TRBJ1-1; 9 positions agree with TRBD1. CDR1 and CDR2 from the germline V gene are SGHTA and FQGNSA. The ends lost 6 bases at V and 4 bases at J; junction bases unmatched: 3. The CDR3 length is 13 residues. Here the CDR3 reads CASSGQGSTEAFF. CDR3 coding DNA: TGTGCCAGCAGTGGACAGGGGAGCACTGAAGCTTTCTTT.

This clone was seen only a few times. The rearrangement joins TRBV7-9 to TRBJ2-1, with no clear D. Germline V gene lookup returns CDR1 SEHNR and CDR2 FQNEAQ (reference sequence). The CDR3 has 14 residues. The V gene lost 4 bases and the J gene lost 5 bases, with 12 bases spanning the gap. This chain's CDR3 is CASSSETQNNEQFF. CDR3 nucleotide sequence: TGTGCCAGCAGCTCCGAGACTCAAAACAATGAGCAGTTCTTC.

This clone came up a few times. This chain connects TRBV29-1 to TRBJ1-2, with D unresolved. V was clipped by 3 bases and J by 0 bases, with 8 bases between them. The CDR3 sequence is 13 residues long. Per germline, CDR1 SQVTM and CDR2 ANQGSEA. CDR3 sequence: CSVDDDSNYGYTF. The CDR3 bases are TGCAGCGTTGACGATGACTCTAACTATGGCTACACCTTC.

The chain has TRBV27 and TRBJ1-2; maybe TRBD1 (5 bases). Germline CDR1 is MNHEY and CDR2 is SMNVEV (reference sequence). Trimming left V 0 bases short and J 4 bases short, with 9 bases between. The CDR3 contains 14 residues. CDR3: CASSLSGLSYGYTF. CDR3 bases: TGTGCCAGCAGTTTATCGGGACTCAGCTATGGCTACACCTTC.

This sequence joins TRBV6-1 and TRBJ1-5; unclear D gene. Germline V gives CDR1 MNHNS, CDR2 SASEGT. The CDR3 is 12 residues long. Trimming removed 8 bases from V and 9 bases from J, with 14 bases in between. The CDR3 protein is CASLDGARPQHF. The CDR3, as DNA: TGTGCCAGCCTAGACGGTGCTCGGCCCCAGCATTTT.

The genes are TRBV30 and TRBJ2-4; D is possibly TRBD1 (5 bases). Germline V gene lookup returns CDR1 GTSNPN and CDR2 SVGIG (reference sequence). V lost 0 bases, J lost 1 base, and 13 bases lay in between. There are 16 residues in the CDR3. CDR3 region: CAWSVPSRVAKNIQYF. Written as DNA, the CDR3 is TGTGCCTGGAGTGTACCCTCCAGGGTGGCCAAAAACATTCAGTACTTC.

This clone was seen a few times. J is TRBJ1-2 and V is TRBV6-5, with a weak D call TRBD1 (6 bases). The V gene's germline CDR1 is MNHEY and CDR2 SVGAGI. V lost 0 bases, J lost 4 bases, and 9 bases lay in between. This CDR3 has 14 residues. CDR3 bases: TGTGCCAGCAGTTACTCGGACAGTTCCTATGGCTACACCTTC. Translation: CASSYSDSSYGYTF.

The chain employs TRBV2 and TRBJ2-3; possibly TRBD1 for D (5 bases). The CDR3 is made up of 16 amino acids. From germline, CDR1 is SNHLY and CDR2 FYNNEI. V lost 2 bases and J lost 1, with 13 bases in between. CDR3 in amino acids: CASSEMGRSGTDTQYF. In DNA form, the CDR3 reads TGTGCCAGCAGTGAAATGGGGCGAAGCGGCACAGATACGCAGTATTTT. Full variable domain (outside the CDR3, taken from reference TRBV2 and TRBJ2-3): EPEVTQTPSHQVTQMGQEVILRCVPISNHLYFYWYRQILGQKVEFLVSFYNNEISEKSEIFDDQFSVERPDGSNFTLKIRSTKLEDSAMYFCASSEMGRSGTDTQYFGPGTRLTVL.

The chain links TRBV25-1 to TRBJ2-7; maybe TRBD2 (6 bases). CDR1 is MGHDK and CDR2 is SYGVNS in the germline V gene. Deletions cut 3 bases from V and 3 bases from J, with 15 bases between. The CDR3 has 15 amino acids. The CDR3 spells CASSDLGEENYEQYF. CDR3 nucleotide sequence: TGTGCCAGCAGTGATTTGGGGGAGGAGAACTACGAGCAGTACTTC.

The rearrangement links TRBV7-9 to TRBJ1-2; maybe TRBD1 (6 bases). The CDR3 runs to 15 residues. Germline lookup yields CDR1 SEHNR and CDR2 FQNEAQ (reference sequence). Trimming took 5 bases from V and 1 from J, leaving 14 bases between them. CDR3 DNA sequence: TGTGCCAGCAGCCCCACAGGGCCCCTTAACTATGGCTACACCTTC. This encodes CASSPTGPLNYGYTF.

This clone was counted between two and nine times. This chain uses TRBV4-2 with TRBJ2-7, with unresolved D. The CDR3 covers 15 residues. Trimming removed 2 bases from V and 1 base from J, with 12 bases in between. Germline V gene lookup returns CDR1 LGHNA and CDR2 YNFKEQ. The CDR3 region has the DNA TGTGCCAGCAGCCAATCGGCAGAGACTTCCTACGAGCAGTACTTC. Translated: CASSQSAETSYEQYF.

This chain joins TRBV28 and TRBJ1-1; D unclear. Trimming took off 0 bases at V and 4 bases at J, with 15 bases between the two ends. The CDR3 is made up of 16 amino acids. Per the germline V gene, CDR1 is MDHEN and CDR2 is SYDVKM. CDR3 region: CASSLWGGGRSTEAFF. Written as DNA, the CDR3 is TGTGCCAGCAGTTTATGGGGAGGCGGGAGATCCACTGAAGCTTTCTTT.

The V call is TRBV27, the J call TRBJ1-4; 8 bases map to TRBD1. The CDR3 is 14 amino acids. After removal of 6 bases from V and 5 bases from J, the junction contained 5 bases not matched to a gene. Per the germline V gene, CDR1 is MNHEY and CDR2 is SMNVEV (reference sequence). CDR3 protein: CASSPRTGNEKLFF. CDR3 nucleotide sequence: TGTGCCAGCAGCCCGAGGACAGGGAATGAAAAACTGTTTTTT.

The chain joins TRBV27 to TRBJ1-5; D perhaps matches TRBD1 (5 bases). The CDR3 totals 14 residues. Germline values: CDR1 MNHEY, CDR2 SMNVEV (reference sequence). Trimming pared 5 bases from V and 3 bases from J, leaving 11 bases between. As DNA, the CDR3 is TGTGCCAGCAGTCGCTCAGGGTACAATCAGCCCCAGCATTTT. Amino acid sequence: CASSRSGYNQPQHF.

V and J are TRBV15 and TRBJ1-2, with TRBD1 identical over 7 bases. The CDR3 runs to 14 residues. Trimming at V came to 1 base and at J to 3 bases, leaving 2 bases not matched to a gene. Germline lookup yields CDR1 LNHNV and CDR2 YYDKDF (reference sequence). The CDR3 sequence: CATSRGGTDYGYTF. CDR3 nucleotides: TGTGCCACCAGCAGAGGAGGGACAGACTATGGCTACACCTTC.

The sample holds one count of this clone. CDR3 in amino acids: CASSLPSPTDTQYF. Here the CDR3 DNA reads TGCGCCAGCAGCTTGCCTTCTCCCACAGATACGCAGTATTTT. V and J are TRBV5-1 and TRBJ2-3; D unclear. CDR1 and CDR2 (germline): SGHRS, YFSETQ. V lost 1 base to trimming and J lost 2 bases, with 8 bases between them. This CDR3 has 14 amino acids. Using reference TRBV5-1 and TRBJ2-3 for the parts outside the CDR3, the full variable domain is KAGVTQTPRYLIKTRGQQVTLSCSPISGHRSVSWYQQTPGQGLQFLFEYFSETQRNKGNFPGRFSGRQFSNSRSEMNVSTLELGDSALYLCASSLPSPTDTQYFGPGTRLTVL.

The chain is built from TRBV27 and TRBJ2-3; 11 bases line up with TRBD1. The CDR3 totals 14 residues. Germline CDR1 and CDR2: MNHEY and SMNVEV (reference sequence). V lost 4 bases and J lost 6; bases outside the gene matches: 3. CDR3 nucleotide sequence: TGTGCCAGCAGTTGGACAGGGGGCGCGGATACGCAGTATTTT. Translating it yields CASSWTGGADTQYF.

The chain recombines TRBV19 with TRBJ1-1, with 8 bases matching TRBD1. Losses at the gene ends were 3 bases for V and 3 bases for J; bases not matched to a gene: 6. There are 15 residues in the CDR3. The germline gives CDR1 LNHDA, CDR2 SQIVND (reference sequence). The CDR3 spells CASSMRTGWDTEAFF. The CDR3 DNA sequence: TGTGCCAGTAGTATGAGGACAGGGTGGGACACTGAAGCTTTCTTT.

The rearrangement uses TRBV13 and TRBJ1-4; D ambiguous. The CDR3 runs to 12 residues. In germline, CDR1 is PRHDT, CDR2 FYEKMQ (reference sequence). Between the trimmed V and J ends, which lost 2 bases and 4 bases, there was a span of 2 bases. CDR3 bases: TGTGCCAGCAGCTTATATAATGAAAAACTGTTTTTT. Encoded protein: CASSLYNEKLFF.

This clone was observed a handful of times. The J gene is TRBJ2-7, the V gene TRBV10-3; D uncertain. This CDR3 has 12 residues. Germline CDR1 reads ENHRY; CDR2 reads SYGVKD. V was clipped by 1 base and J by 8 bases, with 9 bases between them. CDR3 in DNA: TGTGCCATCAGTGAGTGGGCAACGAAGCAGTACTTC. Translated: CAISEWATKQYF.

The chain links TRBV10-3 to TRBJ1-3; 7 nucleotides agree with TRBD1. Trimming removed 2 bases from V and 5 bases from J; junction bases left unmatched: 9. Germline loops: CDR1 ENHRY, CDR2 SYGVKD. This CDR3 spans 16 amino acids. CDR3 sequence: CAISERGGELRNTIYF. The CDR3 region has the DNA TGTGCCATCAGTGAGCGAGGGGGCGAGCTGAGAAACACCATATATTTT.

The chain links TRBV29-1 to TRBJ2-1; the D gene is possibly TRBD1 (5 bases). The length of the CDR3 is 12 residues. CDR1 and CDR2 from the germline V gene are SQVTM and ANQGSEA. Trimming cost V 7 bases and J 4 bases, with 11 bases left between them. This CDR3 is CSGYRGYNEQFF. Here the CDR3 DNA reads TGCAGCGGTTATAGGGGATACAATGAGCAGTTCTTC.

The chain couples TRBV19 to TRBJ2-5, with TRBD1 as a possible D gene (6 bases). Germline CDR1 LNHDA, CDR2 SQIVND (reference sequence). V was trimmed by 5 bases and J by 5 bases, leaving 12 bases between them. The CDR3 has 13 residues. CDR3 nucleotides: TGTGCCAGTAGTGTACAGGGTAGGGAGACCCAGTACTTC. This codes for CASSVQGRETQYF.

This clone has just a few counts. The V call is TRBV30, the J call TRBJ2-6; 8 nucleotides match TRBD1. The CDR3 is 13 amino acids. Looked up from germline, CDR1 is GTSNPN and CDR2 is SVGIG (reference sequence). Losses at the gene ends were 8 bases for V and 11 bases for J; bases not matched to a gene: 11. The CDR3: CAGFGTGQDVLTF. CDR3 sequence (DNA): TGTGCCGGCTTCGGGACAGGACAAGACGTCCTGACTTTC.